The following is a T cell receptor (beta chain) sequence with its context. These data are taken from a study of blood T cell repertoires in COVID-19. Study details: Sources were T cells, B-cell-depleted T cells, or PBMCs; the material itself was cDNA or gDNA.

Trimming took off 2 bases at V and 4 bases at J, with 12 bases between the two ends. The CDR3 contains 14 residues. Germline loops: CDR1 SGHTA, CDR2 FQGNSA. How the authors handled the data: Cell counts per sample came from amplifying reference gene primers. Clones were read by immunoSEQ multiplex PCR, and TCRdb kept only the in-frame ones, dropping some. The D gene and trimming were derived from the DNA, and the V and J assignments and clone size from that table. This table holds some 190,000 clones, roughly three quarters found once. J is TRBJ2-7 and V is TRBV7-2; no clear D. The sample consisted of peripheral blood. The TCR comes from a woman in her forties or fifties with active or convalescent COVID-19. DNA of the CDR3: TGTGCCAGCAGCTTACAGTCGGGTTTGTACGAGCAGTACTTC. This encodes CASSLQSGLYEQYF.